This TCR beta chain was obtained from a study of shared clonotypes between healthy human individuals. Study-level results: It was only blood that was sampled, and tissue repertoires likely differ.

The material for each subset, its genomic DNA, was split evenly across several immunoSEQ plates. Assay: immunoSEQ multiplex PCR; the TCRdb copy retains only in-frame clones and omits some. This table has some 480,000 clones, around 80% appearing once. The donors were all Caucasian adults (living in Nashville, Tennessee). Looked up from germline, CDR1 is SGHTA and CDR2 is FQGNSA. The CDR3 loop spans 18 amino acids. V lost 3 bases and J lost 2, with 19 bases in between. This clone appeared once. Its cognate antigen is unknown. The chain combines TRBV7-2 with TRBJ2-2; D is unresolved. The sequencing input was PBMCs. The sequence came from a woman in her thirties or forties in good health. Some clones in this sample may be carry-over from other donors' samples. The CDR3 DNA sequence: TGTGCCAGCAGCTTCGTAGTGGCTCGCCCCGGAAACACCGGGGAGCTGTTTTTT. Encoded protein: CASSFVVARPGNTGELFF.